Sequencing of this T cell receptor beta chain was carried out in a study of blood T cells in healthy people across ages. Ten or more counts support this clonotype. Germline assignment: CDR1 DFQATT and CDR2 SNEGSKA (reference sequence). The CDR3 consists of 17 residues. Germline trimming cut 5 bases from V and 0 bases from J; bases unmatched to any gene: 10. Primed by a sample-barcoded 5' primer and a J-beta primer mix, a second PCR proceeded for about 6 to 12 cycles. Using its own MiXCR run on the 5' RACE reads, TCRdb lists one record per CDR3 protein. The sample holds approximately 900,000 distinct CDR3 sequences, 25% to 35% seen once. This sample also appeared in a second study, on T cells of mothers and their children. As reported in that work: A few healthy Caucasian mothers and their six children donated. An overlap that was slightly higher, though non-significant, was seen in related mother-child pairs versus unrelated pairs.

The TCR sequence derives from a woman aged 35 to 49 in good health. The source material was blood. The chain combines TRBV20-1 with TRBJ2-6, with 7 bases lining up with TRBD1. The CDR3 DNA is TGCAGTGCTCTATCGACAGGGTTCGACTCTGGGGCCAACGTCCTGACTTTC. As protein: CSALSTGFDSGANVLTF.